The clone carrying this T cell receptor beta chain was observed a few times. No antigen is known for it. The data stem from a study of cytomegalovirus exposure and HLA in healthy donors. CDR3 length: 13 amino acids. Germline CDR1 and CDR2: SGHNT and YENEEA. V lost 3 bases and J 6 bases, leaving 12 bases between the germline ends. General study points: Researchers counted roughly 160 TCR beta chains as cytomegalovirus-associated. TCR sequences were mostly rare, though some public TCRs occurred in many donors. In vitro work confirmed that three CMV-associated chains recognize CMV antigens.

The protocol was immunoSEQ multiplex PCR, while the TCRdb copy is restricted to in-frame clones and leaves out a portion. The sample consists of 90,000 to 130,000 clones, roughly 84% of them appearing once. V is TRBV11-3 and J is TRBJ2-7, with D possibly TRBD2 on 6 matching bases. The sequence came from a woman younger than 35 in good health and CMV-seronegative. The sequenced material came from PBMCs. DNA for the CDR3: TGTGCCAGCAGCTTCGGAGGGTCTGGCGAGCAGTACTTC. It is translated as CASSFGGSGEQYF. The full variable domain, in which reference TRBV11-3 and TRBJ2-7 provide the parts outside the CDR3, is EAGVVQSPRYKIIEKKQPVAFWCNPISGHNTLYWYLQNLGQGPELLIRYENEEAVDDSQLPKDRFSAERLKGVDSTLKIQPAELGDSAVYLCASSFGGSGEQYFGPGTRLTVT.